Below, one T cell receptor beta chain is given with its context. Its antigen is as yet unknown. These data belong to a study of T cells in localized non-small cell lung cancer. Whole-study results and caveats: Prolonged overall survival went with higher T cell density in the blood. Multi-region tumor sequencing was not done, so intratumor heterogeneity could not be excluded. Adjacent lung tissue had a median around 57 of the top 100 clones found in the tumor. Uninvolved neighboring lung showed the greatest T cell clonality, exceeding tumor.

Produced via immunoSEQ multiplex PCR; TCRdb's table is partial and in-frame only. The repertoire includes tens of thousands of clones, less than 95% of them detected once, and roughly 27% sits in the top ten. The clonotype was recovered from a female donor over 55 with stage I lung adenocarcinoma. The sample in question was peripheral blood, obtained before any cancer treatment.

The CDR3 reads CASSLVVTAKNIQYF. In DNA, the CDR3 is TGTGCCAGCAGCTTAGTGGTGACAGCCAAAAACATTCAGTACTTC. The chain has TRBV7-9 and TRBJ2-4; no definite D call. V was shortened by 1 base and J by 0 bases, with 7 bases between the two germline ends. CDR3 length equals 15 residues. Germline-derived CDR1 and CDR2 are SEHNR and FQNEAQ (reference sequence).